The 14 T cell receptor beta chains in this list originate from one sample, sequenced in a study of T cells in Graves' hyperthyroidism and ophthalmopathy. It was RNA transcripts that yielded the amplified TCR beta CDR3 regions. First-round RT-PCR with HTBI primers amplified the TCR CDR3 region. TCRdb processed the multiplex PCR reads anew with MiXCR; each CDR3 protein has one entry. This table has about 100,000 distinct CDR3 sequences, 15% to 20% appearing once. Sequencing was done on a sample of blood. The receptors were gathered from a woman between 45 and 65 years old with Graves' hyperthyroidism.

This clonotype has ten or more counts. The chain employs TRBV27 and TRBJ2-1; 8 nucleotides line up with TRBD1. The CDR3 totals 15 residues. Trimming took 5 bases from V and 3 from J; bases not matched to a gene: 6. Germline V gene sequence: CDR1 MNHEY, CDR2 SMNVEV (reference sequence). CDR3 residues: CASSLQGAVYNEQFF. As DNA, the CDR3 is TGTGCCAGCAGTCTCCAGGGGGCTGTCTACAATGAGCAGTTCTTC.

This clonotype has just one count. The chain uses TRBV7-9 and TRBJ2-1; D tentatively fits TRBD1 or TRBD2 (6 bases each). The V end was cut by 3 bases, the J end by 8 bases, with 14 bases between. This CDR3 has 14 residues. Germline V gene lookup returns CDR1 SEHNR and CDR2 FQNEAQ (reference sequence). The CDR3 DNA follows: TGTGCCAGCAGCTTTGGGGGGCGCCTCGATGAGCAGTTCTTC. Translation: CASSFGGRLDEQFF.

In the case of this clonotype: Since a much larger clone is just one base distant, this may be a read error. The chain recombines TRBV6-4 with TRBJ2-6, with D perhaps TRBD1 (5 bases). CDR1 MRHNA and CDR2 SNTAGT come from the germline V gene. CDR3 length: 14 residues. CDR3 in DNA: TGTGCCAGCAGTGACAGGGAAGGGGCCAACGTCCTGTCTTTC. Amino acids: CASSDREGANVLSF.

The V call is TRBV20-1, the J call TRBJ2-1, with D unclear. The ends were cut back, 1 base at V and 4 bases at J, with 11 bases in the middle. The CDR3 spans 14 residues. The germline CDR1 and CDR2 sequences are DFQATT and SNEGSKA (reference sequence). As DNA, the CDR3 is TGCAGTGCTAGAGGACTCGACTTTTACAATGAGCAGTTCTTC. This sequence encodes CSARGLDFYNEQFF.

The chain joins TRBV20-1 to TRBJ2-7, with 10 nucleotides matching TRBD1. Germline V lookup: CDR1 DFQATT, CDR2 SNEGSKA (reference sequence). Trimming removed 3 bases from V and 9 bases from J; junction bases left unmatched: 11. This CDR3 is 14 amino acids long. CDR3 in amino acids: CSASPSGTGVGQYF. The DNA of the CDR3 is TGCAGTGCTAGCCCCTCTGGGACAGGGGTCGGGCAGTACTTC.

This clonotype was found many times. This chain connects TRBV6-2 or TRBV6-3 to TRBJ2-7; D is unresolved. Germline V gene data show CDR1 as MNHEY and CDR2 as SVGEGT. Deletions cut 3 bases from V and 4 bases from J, with 25 bases between. There are 18 residues in the CDR3. CDR3 residues: CASSYVVMGSTTTYEQYF. The CDR3 DNA reads as TGTGCCAGCAGTTATGTAGTTATGGGCTCGACAACGACTTACGAGCAGTACTTC.

This clonotype was detected ten times or more. The chain uses TRBV20-1 and TRBJ2-5; 8 nucleotides align to TRBD1. Trimming removed 6 bases from V and 5 bases from J; junction bases left unmatched: 11. The CDR3 runs to 14 residues. Germline V gene sequence: CDR1 DFQATT, CDR2 SNEGSKA (reference sequence). The DNA for the CDR3 is TGCAGTGCCCCCCGGCAGGGGGCAGTGGAGACCCAGTACTTC. Amino acid sequence: CSAPRQGAVETQYF.

V gene TRBV28 combines with J gene TRBJ2-5, with 7 nucleotides matching TRBD1. This CDR3 comprises 19 residues. V was pared by 10 bases and J by 5 bases, with 28 bases of the junction left unmatched. Germline V gene lookup returns CDR1 MDHEN and CDR2 SYDVKM. CDR3 amino acids: CATYGVRTGILLSKETQYF. CDR3 in DNA: TGTGCCACCTATGGGGTCAGGACAGGCATCCTCCTCTCAAAGGAGACCCAGTACTTC.

The sample holds many counts of this clonotype. At one of its ends the junction is not consistent with the germline gene, which may arise from a read error. The chain combines TRBV28 with TRBJ2-6; the D gene is possibly TRBD1 (5 bases). Germline-derived CDR1 and CDR2 are MDHEN and SYDVKM. There are 16 residues in the CDR3. CDR3 coding DNA: TGTGCCGGCAGTTTCCAGGGTCCGTCTGGGGCCAACGTCCTGACTTTC. It translates to CAGSFQGPSGANVLTF.

This chain links TRBV20-1 with TRBJ2-1; 16 positions agree with TRBD2. CDR1 is DFQATT and CDR2 is SNEGSKA in the germline V gene (reference sequence). The CDR3 extends over 17 amino acids. V lost 6 bases, J lost 7 bases, and 12 bases stayed unmatched. The CDR3 loop reads CSALGLAGGITINEQFF. The DNA for the CDR3 is TGCAGTGCCCTGGGACTAGCGGGAGGGATAACTATAAATGAGCAGTTCTTC.

This clonotype was recorded many times. CDR3 residues: CASSLVPPRGNNQPQHF. The CDR3 region has the DNA TGTGCCAGCAGTTTGGTCCCCCCCAGGGGCAACAATCAGCCCCAGCATTTT. The chain joins TRBV27 to TRBJ1-5; tentative D call: TRBD1 (6 bases). Germline V gene sequence: CDR1 MNHEY, CDR2 SMNVEV (reference sequence). The germline V and J ends were trimmed by 3 bases and 3 bases, with 18 bases remaining between them. CDR3 length equals 17 residues.

In its sample, this clonotype was seen many times. The chain combines TRBV5-1 with TRBJ2-1, with 9 bases aligning to TRBD2. V shed 0 bases, J shed 12 bases, and the junction held 16 bases outside the gene matches. From germline, CDR1 is SGHRS and CDR2 YFSETQ. CDR3 length equals 17 residues. The CDR3 is CASSLVAGGRSPDAQFF. The DNA of the CDR3 is TGCGCCAGCAGCTTGGTTGCGGGAGGGAGGTCCCCCGACGCGCAGTTCTTC.

The V gene is TRBV30, the J gene TRBJ2-7, with D maybe TRBD2 (6 bases). In germline, CDR1 is GTSNPN, CDR2 SVGIG (reference sequence). The CDR3 totals 11 residues. V shed 4 bases and J shed 3 bases, with 7 bases lying between them. The CDR3 nucleotides read TGTGCCTGGATGGAGGGCTACGAGCAGTACTTC. Translating gives CAWMEGYEQYF.

In the case of this clonotype: Being one base from a much bigger clone, this may be a read error. The genes are TRBV20-1 and TRBJ2-7, with 10 positions matching TRBD2. This CDR3 spans 13 amino acids. Germline assignment: CDR1 DFQATT and CDR2 SNEGSKA (reference sequence). The CDR3 DNA is TGCAGTGTTGGGACTAGCGTACCCTACGAGCAGTGCGTC. Translation: CSVGTSVPYEQCV.